These T cell receptor beta chains were read from a single sample in a study of cytomegalovirus exposure and HLA in healthy donors. Some clones are missing from TCRdb's copy, which holds only in-frame ones; the method was immunoSEQ multiplex PCR. The sample has about 160,000 clones; around nine tenths are singletons. The source material was PBMCs. All receptors derive from a man aged 18 to 29 in good health and CMV-seropositive. CDR3s include the opening cysteine and the closing phenylalanine or tryptophan. Each record gives: V gene, CDR3 protein.

TRBV7-3 | CASSLPPASKTDTQYF
TRBV5-6 | CASSQGYEQYF
TRBV7-9 | CASSLFSRGNEQFF
TRBV27 | CASSLVRGPHEQYF
TRBV11-2 | CASSFRDRNTEAFF
TRBV7-9 | CASSPGLAENTGELFF
TRBV5-1 | CASSSGLDFTSGGTDTQYF
TRBV7-8 | CASSLASSGTEQYF
TRBV29-1 | CSVQLAPDTQYF
TRBV9 | CASSVSGLGVNEQFF
TRBV29-1 | CSVEGRDFNEQYF
TRBV18 | CASSPSGQGAYEQYF
TRBV11-2 | CASSSGTGYEQYF
TRBV29-1 | CSVDSGRAGEQFF
TRBV6-1 | CATTRTDYGYTF
TRBV11-3 | CASSFGQGGEETQYF
TRBV6-5 | CASSSDRDFVYEQYF
TRBV7-8 | CASSPQGGEQYF
TRBV19 | CARQVDNYGYTF
TRBV4-1 | CASSQFSGGTEAFF
TRBV6-6 | CASSVRQGGSGNTIYF
TRBV6-5 | CASSPGDGNQPQHF
TRBV19 | CASSIVTGITEAFF
TRBV2 | CASSEIQGDLHNEQFF
TRBV2 | CASSQDRGSPDTQYF
TRBV7-3 | CASSLDSASSYNEQFF
TRBV2 | CASTKQDLKAFF
TRBV4-1 | CASSPTDSYEQYF
TRBV4-1 | CASRSAEGTYNEQFF
TRBV6-1 | CASSEEIRGLGGYTF
TRBV29-1 | CSVVAVAGFSYEQYF
TRBV28 | CASTPSGRTSNEQFF
TRBV6-7 | CASSGGDWYNEQFF
TRBV28 | CASTGQGHEQYF
TRBV5-8 | CASSLLYGGLAGISVEQFF
TRBV4-1 | CASSQNGAGETQYF
TRBV9 | CASSVGRGQDTQYF
TRBV29-1 | CSVEGTGEFYEQYF
TRBV7-9 | CASSYGTSGIYEQYF
TRBV18 | CASSLVGAPSQPQHF
TRBV7-9 | CASSSSTRSSYEQYF